The count of the clone carrying this TCR beta chain is one. Original handling: Quantification of nucleated cells was approximated via reference gene primer amplification. The assay was immunoSEQ multiplex PCR, and TCRdb's table has in-frame clones only and misses some. The DNA was the basis for D and trimming; V, J and clone size are from that table. The table includes 150,000 to 200,000 clones, 75% to 95% detected once. This entry belongs to a study of blood T cell repertoires in COVID-19. Study-level background: Italy, Spain and the United States were the sources of the convalescent and acute COVID-19 samples.

The sample was peripheral blood. The receptor was derived from a man between 45 and 60 years old with acute or convalescent COVID-19.

CDR3 sequence reads: CASSYRDSSYNEQFF. Written as DNA, the CDR3 is TGTGCCAGCAGCTACCGGGACAGCTCCTACAATGAGCAGTTCTTC. V usage is TRBV7-8 and J usage is TRBJ2-1; TRBD1 matches at 7 bases. CDR3 size: 15 residues. Germline assignment: CDR1 SGHVS and CDR2 FQNEAQ. J lost 0 bases, V lost 4 bases, and 3 bases had no gene match.